These 3 T cell receptor beta chains share one sample of origin, sequenced in a study of regulatory T cells in long-lasting Graves disease. The time point: newly diagnosed GD, antithyroid drugs for less than 3 months. Researchers made the TCR library from RNA that was extracted from PBMCs. Sequencing libraries for TCR beta were prepared with iRepertoire HTBI primers and Arm-PCR of CDR3 regions. MiXCR was run by TCRdb on the multiplex PCR reads, yielding one entry per CDR3 protein. The table lists about 470,000 distinct CDR3 sequences, 15% of them singletons. These data are also associated with another study on T cells in Graves' hyperthyroidism and ophthalmopathy.

The sample here was peripheral blood mononuclear cells (PBMCs), taken at new diagnosis, from a patient treated with antithyroid drugs. The receptors here all came from a woman in her 30s with Graves disease.

In its sample, this clonotype was seen a few times. This chain joins TRBV19 and TRBJ2-5; 7 bases match TRBD2. There are 13 residues in the CDR3. Unmatched junction bases numbered 5, after V lost 6 bases and J lost 4 bases. Germline V gene sequence: CDR1 LNHDA, CDR2 SQIVND (reference sequence). CDR3 DNA: TGTGCCAGTAGGGGGGGGGGAGGAGAGACCCAGTACTTC. Translating gives CASRGGGGETQYF.

This clonotype was counted a few times. The genes are TRBV20-1 and TRBJ2-3; D gene unclear. The length of the CDR3 is 14 residues. Trimming took 5 bases from V and 0 from J, leaving 12 bases between them. Looked up from germline, CDR1 is DFQATT and CDR2 is SNEGSKA (reference sequence). The CDR3 coding sequence is TGCAGTGCTCCGGGTCGTTCTAGCACAGATACGCAGTATTTT. Amino acid sequence: CSAPGRSSTDTQYF.

The sample holds many counts of this clonotype. This chain links TRBV7-2 with TRBJ2-5; D may correspond to TRBD1 or TRBD2 (5 bases each). The CDR3 covers 14 residues. The germline V gene has CDR1 SGHTA and CDR2 FQGNSA. V dropped 1 base and J dropped 5 bases, with 11 bases sitting between them. The CDR3 is CASSLDNWGETQYF. CDR3 nucleotide sequence: TGTGCCAGCAGCTTAGATAACTGGGGGGAGACCCAGTACTTC.